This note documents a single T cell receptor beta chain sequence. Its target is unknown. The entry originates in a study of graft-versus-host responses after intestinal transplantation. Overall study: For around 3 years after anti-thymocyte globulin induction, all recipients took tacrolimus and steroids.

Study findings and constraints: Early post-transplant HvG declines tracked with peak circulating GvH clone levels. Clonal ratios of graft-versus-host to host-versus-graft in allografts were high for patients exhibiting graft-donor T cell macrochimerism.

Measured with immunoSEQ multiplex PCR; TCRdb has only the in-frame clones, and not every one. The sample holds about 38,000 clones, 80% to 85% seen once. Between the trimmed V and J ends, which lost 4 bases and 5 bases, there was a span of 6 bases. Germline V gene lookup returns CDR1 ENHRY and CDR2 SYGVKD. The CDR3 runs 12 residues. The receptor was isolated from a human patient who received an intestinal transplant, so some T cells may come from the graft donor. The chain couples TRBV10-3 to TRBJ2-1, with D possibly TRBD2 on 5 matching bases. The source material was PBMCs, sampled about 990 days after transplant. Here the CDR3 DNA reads TGTGCCATCAGTGCCGGGAACAATGAGCAGTTCTTC. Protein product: CAISAGNNEQFF.